This T cell receptor (beta chain) was found in a study of blood T cell repertoires in COVID-19 (dated by TCRdb to the early 2020s). Regarding the complete study: Samples covering the acute and convalescent phases of COVID-19 were provided by collaborators in the United States, Italy and Spain. A freely available public database, intended as a resource for researchers studying the immune response to SARS-CoV-2, is where the repertoires were released. Subjects who had been exposed to COVID-19, were actively infected with it, or had recovered from it provided the deeply sampled blood TCRbeta repertoires that made up the dataset. Sample metadata almost always included a de-identified subject ID, COVID-19 status, age in years and sex. The prospective study material was composed of cDNA or gDNA derived from T cells, B-cell-depleted T cells, or PBMCs. The samples were drawn from the first 160 participants of the ongoing ImmuneRACE study and from 1,254 subjects provided by 6 global collaborators. Where available, HLA class I and class II types were taken from metadata supplied by the sample provider and were not determined by assay-based typing.

At one collaborating source in Seattle, patients were enrolled during active infection and were followed longitudinally through the course of disease. Collaborating institutions collected whole blood in K2EDTA tubes following their own protocols. For TCRbeta analysis, collaborators shipped samples as frozen whole blood, isolated PBMCs, or DNA extracted from either of those sample types. Points the paper makes about the study in general: The quantity of clinical and demographic metadata differed by source and by participant and was supplied without curation.

Turning to this clone: Its target antigen remains unknown. Within one base of it there is no much larger clone, and no base qualities were kept.

TCRbeta CDR3 regions were amplified from genomic DNA by means of the immunoSEQ Assay, a bias-controlled multiplex PCR. The source study handled its data this way. The number of nucleated cells in each sample was estimated from the amplification of reference gene primers within the assay. To quantify the absolute abundance of each unique TCRbeta CDR3 rearrangement, sequence reads were collapsed and filtered. Productive Simpson clonality was computed per sample as the square root of Simpson's diversity index over productive rearrangements. TCRdb limited this immuneACCESS table to in-frame rearrangements with V and J called. A share of clones is missing; checked studies link under half to unresolved V genes, and the rest is unexplained. D and trimming come from the DNA, and the V and J calls and clone size come from that table. This sample has 150,000 or so clones in its table, and around 91% of those were observed once. Roughly 13% of the sample goes to the ten largest clones.

Based on the germline V gene, the CDR1 and CDR2 sequences are MGHRA and YSYEKL. V is pruned by 6 bases and J by 0 bases, leaving 5 bases of the junction without a gene match. The CDR3 sequence holds 15 residues, the cysteine and phenylalanine included. Only the CDR3 part of the read is kept: 45 bases, read in frame from the first base. The specimen sequenced was peripheral blood. This receptor chain uses TRBV4-1 and TRBJ2-5; the junction holds 9 bases that match TRBD1. This TCR was recovered from a young man with COVID-19, enrolled during active disease. The encoded CDR3 is CASRSRDRDQETQYF. The sequenced DNA is TGCGCCAGCAGGTCCCGGGACAGGGACCAAGAGACCCAGTACTTC.